Listed below are T cell receptor beta chains from one sample, sequenced in a study of cytomegalovirus exposure and HLA in healthy donors. The data were produced by immunoSEQ multiplex PCR, yet TCRdb's version contains in-frame clones alone and is incomplete. This table holds 130,000 to 150,000 clones, around four fifths found once. The source material was PBMCs. All receptors derive from a young man in good health and CMV-seronegative. Each CDR3 is given with its conserved first and last residue. Fields, in order: D gene, clone size, J gene, V gene, CDR3 length, CDR3 DNA, CDR3 protein. A D gene is named only where the DNA matches it firmly. Where a row states a size, it is once, few, many or the class of an expanded clone; other rows omit it.

d_gene: TRBD1
abundance: few
j_gene: TRBJ2-3
v_gene: TRBV5-4
len: 16
CDR3nt: TGTGCCAGCAGCATGGGACAGGTGAAAAGCACAGATACGCAGTATTTT
CDR3aa: CASSMGQVKSTDTQYF

d_gene: TRBD1
abundance: once
j_gene: TRBJ1-2
v_gene: TRBV2
len: 14
CDR3nt: TGTGCCAGCAGTGAAGACAGGGGGTTAGGAGGCTACACCTTC
CDR3aa: CASSEDRGLGGYTF

d_gene: TRBD1
abundance: NA
j_gene: TRBJ2-7
v_gene: TRBV10-3
len: 15
CDR3nt: TGTGCCATCAGTGAGTCCTTAGGACAGGGCTACGAGCAGTACTTC
CDR3aa: CAISESLGQGYEQYF

d_gene: NA
abundance: many
j_gene: TRBJ1-3
v_gene: TRBV7-6
len: 15
CDR3nt: TGTGCCAGCAGCTCCTACACTATCTCTGGAAACACCATATATTTT
CDR3aa: CASSSYTISGNTIYF

d_gene: TRBD1
abundance: NA
j_gene: TRBJ2-7
v_gene: TRBV4-1
len: 13
CDR3nt: TGCGCCAGCAGCCCGGACAGGGAGTACGAGCAGTACTTC
CDR3aa: CASSPDREYEQYF

d_gene: NA
abundance: NA
j_gene: TRBJ1-2
v_gene: TRBV27
len: 15
CDR3nt: TGTGCCAGCAGTTTTGTATCGGAGCCAATCGGGGGCTACACCTTC
CDR3aa: CASSFVSEPIGGYTF

d_gene: TRBD1
abundance: NA
j_gene: TRBJ2-7
v_gene: TRBV19
len: 14
CDR3nt: TGTGCCAGTAGTATGTCGGGACAGGGCTACGAGCAGTACTTC
CDR3aa: CASSMSGQGYEQYF

d_gene: NA
abundance: NA
j_gene: TRBJ2-2
v_gene: TRBV5-6
len: 13
CDR3nt: TGTGCCAGCAATATCGCGAACACCGGGGAGCTGTTTTTT
CDR3aa: CASNIANTGELFF

d_gene: NA
abundance: NA
j_gene: TRBJ2-7
v_gene: TRBV29-1
len: 12
CDR3nt: TGCAGCGTTGCCCCGTCCTCCTACGAGCAGTACTTC
CDR3aa: CSVAPSSYEQYF

d_gene: NA
abundance: NA
j_gene: TRBJ1-4
v_gene: TRBV21-1
len: 14
CDR3nt: TGTGCCAGCAATTTCAGGGAAACTAATGAAAAACTGTTTTTT
CDR3aa: CASNFRETNEKLFF

d_gene: NA
abundance: NA
j_gene: TRBJ2-3
v_gene: TRBV6-5
len: 15
CDR3nt: TGTGCCAGCAGTTACTCCGGGGGGCGCTCAGATACGCAGTATTTT
CDR3aa: CASSYSGGRSDTQYF

d_gene: TRBD1
abundance: NA
j_gene: TRBJ1-4
v_gene: TRBV7-6
len: 15
CDR3nt: TGTGCCAGTCGTAGGGGGCAGGCAACTAATGAAAAACTGTTTTTT
CDR3aa: CASRRGQATNEKLFF